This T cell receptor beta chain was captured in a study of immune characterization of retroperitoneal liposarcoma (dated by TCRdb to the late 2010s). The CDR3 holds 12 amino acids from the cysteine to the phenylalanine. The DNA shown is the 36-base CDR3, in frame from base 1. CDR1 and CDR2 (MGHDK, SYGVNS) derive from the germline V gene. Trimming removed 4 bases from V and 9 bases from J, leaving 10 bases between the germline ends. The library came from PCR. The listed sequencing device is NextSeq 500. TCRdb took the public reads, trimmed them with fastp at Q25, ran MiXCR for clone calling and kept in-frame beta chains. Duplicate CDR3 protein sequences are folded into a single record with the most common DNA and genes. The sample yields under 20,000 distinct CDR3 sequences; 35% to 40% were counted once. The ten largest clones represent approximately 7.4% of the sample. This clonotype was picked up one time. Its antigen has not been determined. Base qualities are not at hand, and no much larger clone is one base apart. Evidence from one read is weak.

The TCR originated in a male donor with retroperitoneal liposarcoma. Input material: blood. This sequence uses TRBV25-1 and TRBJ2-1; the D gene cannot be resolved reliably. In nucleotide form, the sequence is TGTGCCAGCAGTGGAAGAGTTTTTGAGCAGTTCTTC. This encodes CASSGRVFEQFF.